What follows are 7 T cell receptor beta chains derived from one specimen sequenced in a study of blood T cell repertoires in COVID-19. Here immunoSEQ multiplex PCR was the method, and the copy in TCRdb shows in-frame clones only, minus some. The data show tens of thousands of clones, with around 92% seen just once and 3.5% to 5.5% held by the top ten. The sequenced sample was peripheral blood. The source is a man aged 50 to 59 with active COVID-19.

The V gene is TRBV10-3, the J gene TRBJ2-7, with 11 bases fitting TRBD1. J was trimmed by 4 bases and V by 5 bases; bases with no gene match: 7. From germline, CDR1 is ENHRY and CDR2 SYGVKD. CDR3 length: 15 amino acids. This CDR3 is CAISPGQGVGYEQYF. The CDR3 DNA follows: TGTGCCATCAGTCCGGGACAGGGGGTAGGGTACGAGCAGTACTTC.

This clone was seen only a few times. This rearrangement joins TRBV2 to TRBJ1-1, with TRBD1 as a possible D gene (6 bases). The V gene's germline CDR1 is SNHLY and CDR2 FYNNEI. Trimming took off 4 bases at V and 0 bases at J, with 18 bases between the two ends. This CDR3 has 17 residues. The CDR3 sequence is CASSGDIQRVMNTEAFF. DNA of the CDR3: TGTGCCAGCAGTGGGGACATACAAAGGGTTATGAACACTGAAGCTTTCTTT.

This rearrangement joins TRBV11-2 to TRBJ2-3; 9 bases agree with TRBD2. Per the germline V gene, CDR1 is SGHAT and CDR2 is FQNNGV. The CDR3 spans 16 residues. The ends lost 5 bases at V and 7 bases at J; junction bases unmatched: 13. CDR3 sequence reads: CASSTWGSGGRNTQYF. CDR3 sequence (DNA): TGTGCCAGCAGCACCTGGGGTAGCGGGGGCAGAAATACGCAGTATTTT.

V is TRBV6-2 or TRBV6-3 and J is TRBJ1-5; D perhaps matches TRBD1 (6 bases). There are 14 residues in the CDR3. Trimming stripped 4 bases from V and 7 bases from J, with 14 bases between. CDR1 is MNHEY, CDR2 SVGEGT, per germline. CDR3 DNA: TGTGCCAGCAGTTCCCGACAGGCTATCCAGCCCCAGCATTTT. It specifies CASSSRQAIQPQHF.

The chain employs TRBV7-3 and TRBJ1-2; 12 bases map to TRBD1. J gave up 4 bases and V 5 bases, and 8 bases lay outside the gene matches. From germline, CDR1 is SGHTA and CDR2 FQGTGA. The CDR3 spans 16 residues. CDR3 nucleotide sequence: TGTGCCAGCAGCCCGGGACAGGGGGCGAAAGTCTATGGCTACACCTTC. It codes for CASSPGQGAKVYGYTF.

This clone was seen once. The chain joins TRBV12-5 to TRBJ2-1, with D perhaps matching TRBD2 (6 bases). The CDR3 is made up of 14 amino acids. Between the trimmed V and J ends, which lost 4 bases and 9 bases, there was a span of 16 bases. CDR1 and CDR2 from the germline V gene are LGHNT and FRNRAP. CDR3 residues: CASGSGLPYGEQFF. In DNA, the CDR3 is TGTGCTAGTGGTTCGGGACTTCCCTACGGTGAGCAGTTCTTC.

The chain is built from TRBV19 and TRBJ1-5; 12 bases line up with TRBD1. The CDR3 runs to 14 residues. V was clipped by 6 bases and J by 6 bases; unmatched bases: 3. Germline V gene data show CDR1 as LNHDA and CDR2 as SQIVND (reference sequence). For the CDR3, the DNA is TGTGCCAGTAGCGGGACAGGGGGCAGTCAGCCCCAGCATTTT. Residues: CASSGTGGSQPQHF.